The source of this TCR beta chain is a study of beta chain features in type 1 diabetes. CDR1 ENHRY and CDR2 SYGVKD come from the germline V gene. V was pared by 11 bases and J by 2 bases, with 9 bases of the junction left unmatched. This CDR3 is built from 14 residues. Findings of the study overall: All four CD4+ subsets from Type 1 diabetes patients carried moderately but significantly shorter TCRB CDR3s.

Worth noting for this clone: Its antigen is not known.

Every bit of the isolated RNA underwent reverse transcription, so sequencing read expressed TCRB transcripts. Clones were read by immunoSEQ multiplex PCR, and TCRdb kept only the in-frame ones, dropping some. The data show about 620,000 clones, about 14% seen once. On average, the one heparinised blood draw given by each donor was around 110 mL. Naive, central memory, regulatory and stem cell-like memory cells within the CD4+ compartment were sorted using CD45RO/CCR7/CD25/CD127/CD95/CD27. The sample consisted of naive CD4+ T cells from blood. The V call is TRBV10-3, the J call TRBJ2-3, with 8 bases fitting TRBD2. The TCR sequence derives from a young man in good health. The CDR3 region has the DNA TGTGCCGCGACGACTAGCGAGACCACAGATACGCAGTATTTT. Protein: CAATTSETTDTQYF.